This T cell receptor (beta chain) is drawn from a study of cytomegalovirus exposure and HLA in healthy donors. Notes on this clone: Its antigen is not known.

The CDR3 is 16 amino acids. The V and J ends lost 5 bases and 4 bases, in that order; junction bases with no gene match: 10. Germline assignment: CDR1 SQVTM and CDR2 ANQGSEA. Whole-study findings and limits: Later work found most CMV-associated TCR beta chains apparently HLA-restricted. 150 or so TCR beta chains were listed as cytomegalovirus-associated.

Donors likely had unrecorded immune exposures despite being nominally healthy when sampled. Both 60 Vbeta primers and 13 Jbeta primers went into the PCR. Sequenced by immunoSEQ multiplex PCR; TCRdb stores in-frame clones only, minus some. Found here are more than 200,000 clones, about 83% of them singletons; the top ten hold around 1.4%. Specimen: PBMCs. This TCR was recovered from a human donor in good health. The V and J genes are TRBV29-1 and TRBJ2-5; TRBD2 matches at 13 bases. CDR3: CSVFFLGLAGAETQYF. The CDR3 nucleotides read TGCAGCGTTTTCTTCCTCGGACTAGCGGGAGCAGAGACCCAGTACTTC.